This record covers a single T cell receptor beta chain. Its antigen remains unidentified. Trimming removed 5 bases from V and 10 bases from J, with 15 bases in between. CDR3 length: 13 amino acids. Germline CDR1 reads SGHTA; CDR2 reads FQGNSA. This sample stems from a study of Ad26.COV2.S vaccination and SARS-CoV-2 variants. Turning to the study itself: Intramuscularly, Ad26.COV2.S was given either once or twice, 56 days apart.

TCRdb keeps only in-frame clones here, not all; method: immunoSEQ multiplex PCR. The table records 300,000 to 350,000 clones, 70% to 90% of them present only once. Study-wide points: After vaccination, substantial breadth of spike-specific CD8+ and CD4+ responses was reported. Placebo recipients had lower spike-specific TCR breadth than vaccine recipients.

Stated treatment: approximately 18 received Ad26.COV2.S at low or high dose, single or two shots; several received placebo; per-sample allocation not given. Following the first vaccine or placebo injection, samples were taken on day 63. As its vector, the vaccine had Ad26, which expressed Wuhan-strain SARS-CoV-2 spike. This TCR derives from a person aged 18-60 years who received the Ad26.COV2.S COVID-19 vaccine or a placebo. This sample comprised peripheral blood, obtained in a trial of Ad26.COV2.S vaccine versus placebo. The chain carries TRBV7-2 and TRBJ1-5; no firm D call. CDR3 DNA: TGTGCCAGCAGCCCCTGGAAGGGAGGTCCCCAGCATTTT. This translates into CASSPWKGGPQHF.